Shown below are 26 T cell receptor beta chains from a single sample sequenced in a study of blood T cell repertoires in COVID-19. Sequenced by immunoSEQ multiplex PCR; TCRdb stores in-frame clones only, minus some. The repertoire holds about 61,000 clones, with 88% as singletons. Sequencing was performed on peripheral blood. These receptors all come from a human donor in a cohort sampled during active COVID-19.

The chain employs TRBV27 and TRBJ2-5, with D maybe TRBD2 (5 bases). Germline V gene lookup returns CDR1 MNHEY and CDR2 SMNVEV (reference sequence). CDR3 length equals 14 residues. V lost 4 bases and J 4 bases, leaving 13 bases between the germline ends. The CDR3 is CASSSGLPRETQYF. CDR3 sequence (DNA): TGTGCCAGCAGTTCGGGGTTACCGAGAGAGACCCAGTACTTC.

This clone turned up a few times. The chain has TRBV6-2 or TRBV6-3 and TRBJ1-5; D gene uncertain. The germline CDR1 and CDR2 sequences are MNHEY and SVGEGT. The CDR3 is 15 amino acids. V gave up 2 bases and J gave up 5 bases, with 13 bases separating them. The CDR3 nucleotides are TGTGCCAGCAGTTACGGGTGGAGGAGAGATCAGCCCCAGCATTTT. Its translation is CASSYGWRRDQPQHF.

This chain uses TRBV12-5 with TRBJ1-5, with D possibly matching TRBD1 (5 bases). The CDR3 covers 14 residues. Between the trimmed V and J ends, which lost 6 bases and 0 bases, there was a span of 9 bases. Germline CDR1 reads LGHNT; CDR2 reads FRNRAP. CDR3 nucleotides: TGTGCTAGTGGCCCGACAGATAGCAATCAGCCCCAGCATTTT. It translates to CASGPTDSNQPQHF.

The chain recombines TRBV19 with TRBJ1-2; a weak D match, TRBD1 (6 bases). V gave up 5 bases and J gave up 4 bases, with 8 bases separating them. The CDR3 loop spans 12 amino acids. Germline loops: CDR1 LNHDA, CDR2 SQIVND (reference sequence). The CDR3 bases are TGTGCCAGTAGTCAGGACAGCTATGGCTACACCTTC. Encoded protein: CASSQDSYGYTF.

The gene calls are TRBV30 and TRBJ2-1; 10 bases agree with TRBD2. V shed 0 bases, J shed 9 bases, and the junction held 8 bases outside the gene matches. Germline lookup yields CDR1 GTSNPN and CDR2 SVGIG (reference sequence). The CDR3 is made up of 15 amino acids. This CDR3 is CAWSVRIAGGAEQFF. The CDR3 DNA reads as TGTGCCTGGAGTGTTCGGATAGCGGGAGGAGCTGAGCAGTTCTTC. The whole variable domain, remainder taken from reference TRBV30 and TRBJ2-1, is SQTIHQWPATLVQPVGSPLSLECTVEGTSNPNLYWYRQAAGRGLQLLFYSVGIGQISSEVPQNLSASRPQDRQFILSSKKLLLSDSGFYLCAWSVRIAGGAEQFFGPGTRLTVL.

The CDR3 nucleotides are TGTGCCACCAGCAGAGAAGGGGAACTCTACGAGCAGTACTTC. Residues: CATSREGELYEQYF. The rearrangement uses TRBV15 and TRBJ2-7; perhaps TRBD1 as D (5 bases). The CDR3 extends over 14 amino acids. The ends were cut back, 0 bases at V and 3 bases at J, with 9 bases in the middle. Germline loops: CDR1 LNHNV, CDR2 YYDKDF (reference sequence).

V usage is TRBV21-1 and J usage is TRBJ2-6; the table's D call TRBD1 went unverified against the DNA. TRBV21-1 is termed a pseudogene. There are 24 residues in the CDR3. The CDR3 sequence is CASSNVSPTLLTEQGAVGANVLTF. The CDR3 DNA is TGTGCCAGCAGCAACGTTAGCCCCACGCTTCTGACAGAACAGGGGGCAGTGGGGGCCAACGTCCTGACTTTC.

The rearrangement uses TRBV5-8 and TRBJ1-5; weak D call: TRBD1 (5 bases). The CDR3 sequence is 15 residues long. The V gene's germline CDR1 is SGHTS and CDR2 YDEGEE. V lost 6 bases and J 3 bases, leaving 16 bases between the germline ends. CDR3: CASKLTGLFNQPQHF. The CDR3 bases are TGTGCCAGCAAGCTTACGGGACTCTTCAATCAGCCCCAGCATTTT.

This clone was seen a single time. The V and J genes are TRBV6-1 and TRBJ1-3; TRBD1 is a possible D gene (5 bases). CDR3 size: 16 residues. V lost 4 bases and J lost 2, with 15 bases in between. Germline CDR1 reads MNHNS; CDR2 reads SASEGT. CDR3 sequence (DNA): TGTGCCAGCAGTGCCGACAGTCAGCTGGCTGGAAACACCATATATTTT. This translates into CASSADSQLAGNTIYF.

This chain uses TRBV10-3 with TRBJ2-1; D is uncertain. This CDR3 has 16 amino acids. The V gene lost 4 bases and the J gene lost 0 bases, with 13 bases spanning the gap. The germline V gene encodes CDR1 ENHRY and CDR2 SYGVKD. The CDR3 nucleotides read TGTGCCATCAGTGGTCACAGCCGAAGCTCCTACAATGAGCAGTTCTTC. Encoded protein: CAISGHSRSSYNEQFF.

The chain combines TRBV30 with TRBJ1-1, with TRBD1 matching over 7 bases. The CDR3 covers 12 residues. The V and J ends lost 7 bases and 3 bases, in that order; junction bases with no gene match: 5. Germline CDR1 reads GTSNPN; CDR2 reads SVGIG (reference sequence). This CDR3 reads CAYRGLHTEAFF. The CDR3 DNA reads TGTGCCTACAGGGGTTTGCACACTGAAGCTTTCTTT. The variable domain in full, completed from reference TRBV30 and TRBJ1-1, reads SQTIHQWPATLVQPVGSPLSLECTVEGTSNPNLYWYRQAAGRGLQLLFYSVGIGQISSEVPQNLSASRPQDRQFILSSKKLLLSDSGFYLCAYRGLHTEAFFGQGTRLTVV.

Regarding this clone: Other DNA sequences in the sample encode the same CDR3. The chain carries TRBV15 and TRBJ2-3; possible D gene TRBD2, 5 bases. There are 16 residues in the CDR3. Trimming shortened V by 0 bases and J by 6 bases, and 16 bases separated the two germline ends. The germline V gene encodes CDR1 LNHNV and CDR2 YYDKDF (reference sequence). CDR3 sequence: CATSRDPSGGWDTQYF. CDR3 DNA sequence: TGTGCCACCAGCAGAGATCCTAGTGGAGGTTGGGATACGCAGTATTTT.

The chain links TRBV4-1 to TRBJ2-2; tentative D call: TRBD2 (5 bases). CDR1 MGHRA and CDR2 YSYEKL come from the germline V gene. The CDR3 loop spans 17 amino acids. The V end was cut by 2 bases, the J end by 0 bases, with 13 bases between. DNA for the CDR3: TGCGCCAGCAGCCAACTAGCCCTTTCCCCGAACACCGGGGAGCTGTTTTTT. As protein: CASSQLALSPNTGELFF.

The CDR3 here is CASSGASYNEQFF. Here the CDR3 DNA reads TGTGCCAGCAGCGGAGCCTCCTACAATGAGCAGTTCTTC. This rearrangement joins TRBV5-6 to TRBJ2-1; no definite D call. Germline V gene sequence: CDR1 SGHDT, CDR2 YYEEEE. This CDR3 has 13 residues. V was pared by 4 bases and J by 0 bases, with 5 bases between.

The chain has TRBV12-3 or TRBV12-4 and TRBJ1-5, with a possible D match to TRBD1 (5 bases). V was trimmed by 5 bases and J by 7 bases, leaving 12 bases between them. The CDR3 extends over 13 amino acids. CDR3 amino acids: CASSGQGYQPQHF. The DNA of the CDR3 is TGTGCCAGCAGTGGCCAGGGATACCAGCCCCAGCATTTT.

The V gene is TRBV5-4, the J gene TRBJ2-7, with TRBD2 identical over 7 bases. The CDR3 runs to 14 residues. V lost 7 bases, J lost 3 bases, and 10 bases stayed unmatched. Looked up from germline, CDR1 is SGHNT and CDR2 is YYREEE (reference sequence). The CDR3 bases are TGTGCCAGCGCGGCGGGGGTGGGAAACTACGAGCAGTACTTC. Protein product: CASAAGVGNYEQYF.

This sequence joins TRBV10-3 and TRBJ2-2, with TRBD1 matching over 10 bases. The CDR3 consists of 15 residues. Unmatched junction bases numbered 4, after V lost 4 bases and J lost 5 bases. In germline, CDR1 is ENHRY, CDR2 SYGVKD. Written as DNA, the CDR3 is TGTGCCATCAGTGTTGGGACAGGGGTTACCGGGGAGCTGTTTTTT. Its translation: CAISVGTGVTGELFF.

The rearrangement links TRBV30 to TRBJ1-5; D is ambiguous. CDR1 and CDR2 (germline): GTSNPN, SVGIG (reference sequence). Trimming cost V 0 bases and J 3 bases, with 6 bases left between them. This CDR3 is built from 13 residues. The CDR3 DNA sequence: TGTGCCTGGAGTGTATCCCTCAATCAGCCCCAGCATTTT. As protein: CAWSVSLNQPQHF.

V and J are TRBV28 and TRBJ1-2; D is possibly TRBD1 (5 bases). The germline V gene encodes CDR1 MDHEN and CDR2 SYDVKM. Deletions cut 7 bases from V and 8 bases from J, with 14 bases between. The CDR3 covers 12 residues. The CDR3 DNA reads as TGTGCCAGCACCGCGGCAGGGAGGGGCTACACCTTC. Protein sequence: CASTAAGRGYTF.

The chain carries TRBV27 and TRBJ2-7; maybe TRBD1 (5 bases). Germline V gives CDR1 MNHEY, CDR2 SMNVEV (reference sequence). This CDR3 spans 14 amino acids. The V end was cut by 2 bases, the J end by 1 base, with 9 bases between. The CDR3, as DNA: TGTGCCAGCAGTTTAACCAGGGTTTCCTACGAGCAGTACTTC. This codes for CASSLTRVSYEQYF.

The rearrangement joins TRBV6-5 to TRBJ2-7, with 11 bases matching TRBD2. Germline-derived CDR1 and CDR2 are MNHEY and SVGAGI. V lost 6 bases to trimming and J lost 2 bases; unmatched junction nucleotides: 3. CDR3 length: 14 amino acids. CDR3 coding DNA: TGTGCCAGCAGGAGACTAGCGGGAACCTACGAGCAGTACTTC. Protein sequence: CASRRLAGTYEQYF.

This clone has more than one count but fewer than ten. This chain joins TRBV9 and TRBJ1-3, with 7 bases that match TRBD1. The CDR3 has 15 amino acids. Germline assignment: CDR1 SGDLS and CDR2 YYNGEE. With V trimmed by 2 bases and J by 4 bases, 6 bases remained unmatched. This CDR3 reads CASSVVPGQGNTIYF. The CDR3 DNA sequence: TGTGCCAGCAGCGTGGTACCGGGACAGGGAAACACCATATATTTT.

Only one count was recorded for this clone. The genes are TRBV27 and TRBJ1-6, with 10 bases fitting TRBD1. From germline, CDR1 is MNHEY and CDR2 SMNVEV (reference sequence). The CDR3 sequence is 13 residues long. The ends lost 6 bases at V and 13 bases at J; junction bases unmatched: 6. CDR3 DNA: TGTGCCAGCAGACCGGGACAGGGGACCCCCCTCCACTTT. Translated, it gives CASRPGQGTPLHF.

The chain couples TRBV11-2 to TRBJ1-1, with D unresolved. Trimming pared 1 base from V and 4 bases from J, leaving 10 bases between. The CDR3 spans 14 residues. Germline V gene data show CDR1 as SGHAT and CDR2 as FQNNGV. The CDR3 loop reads CASSLGGRFTEAFF. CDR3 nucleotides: TGTGCCAGCAGCTTAGGAGGGAGATTCACTGAAGCTTTCTTT.

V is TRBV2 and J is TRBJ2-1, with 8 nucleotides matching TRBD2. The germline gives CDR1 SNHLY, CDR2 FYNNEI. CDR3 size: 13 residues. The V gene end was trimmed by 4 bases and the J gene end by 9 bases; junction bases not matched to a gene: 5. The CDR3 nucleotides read TGTGCCAGCAGTGGGACTAGCCGAGGTGAGCAGTTCTTC. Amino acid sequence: CASSGTSRGEQFF.

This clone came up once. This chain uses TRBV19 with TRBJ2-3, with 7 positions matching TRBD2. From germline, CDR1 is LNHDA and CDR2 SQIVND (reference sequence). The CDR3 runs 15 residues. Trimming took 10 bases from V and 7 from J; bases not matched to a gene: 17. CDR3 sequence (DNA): TGTGCCACCTCCAGGTCGGGGGGATTGCTTAATACGCAGTATTTT. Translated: CATSRSGGLLNTQYF.